The 18 T cell receptor beta chains below were found in one sample sequenced in a study of long-term antiretroviral therapy in people with HIV. Survey level was the resolution at which the v3.0 immunoSEQ assay ran. Generated by immunoSEQ multiplex PCR, the TCRdb table keeps only in-frame clones and is missing some. This table has about 35,000 clones, roughly 79% appearing once. Sequenced here: unsorted PBMCs, sampled 3 years after starting antiretroviral therapy. The source of these receptors is a man in his fifties or sixties with HIV.

J is TRBJ2-7 and V is TRBV27, with D perhaps matching TRBD2 (6 bases). V gave up 6 bases and J gave up 0 bases, with 12 bases separating them. This CDR3 is 14 amino acids long. The germline gives CDR1 MNHEY, CDR2 SMNVEV (reference sequence). The DNA of the CDR3 is TGTGCCAGCAGGGGGACTGAAGTCTCCTACGAGCAGTACTTC. Translation: CASRGTEVSYEQYF.

CDR3 region: CASSVAANYGYTF. For the CDR3, the DNA is TGTGCCAGCAGCGTCGCAGCAAACTATGGCTACACCTTC. The rearrangement links TRBV9 to TRBJ1-2; D unresolved. The CDR3 is 13 residues long. V lost 2 bases to trimming and J lost 2 bases, with 7 bases between them. Germline V CDR1 and CDR2: SGDLS, YYNGEE.

The CDR3 is CASGDRRVYGYTF. The CDR3 bases are TGTGCCAGCGGCGACAGGAGGGTGTATGGCTACACCTTC. The genes are TRBV28 and TRBJ1-2; perhaps TRBD1 as D (6 bases). In germline, CDR1 is MDHEN, CDR2 SYDVKM. Trimming stripped 8 bases from V and 5 bases from J, with 15 bases between. This CDR3 contains 13 residues.

The chain carries TRBV18 and TRBJ1-1; D not certain. The CDR3 spans 14 residues. Trimming took 2 bases from V and 0 from J, leaving 7 bases between them. The germline V gene encodes CDR1 KGHSH and CDR2 LQKENI. The CDR3 region has the DNA TGTGCCAGCTCACCAGAATCAGTGAACACTGAAGCTTTCTTT. It translates to CASSPESVNTEAFF.

This clone is a singleton in its sample. The CDR3 sequence is CASSLAASGKPYEQYF. The CDR3, as DNA: TGCGCCAGCAGCTTGGCGGCTAGCGGGAAGCCCTACGAGCAGTACTTC. This chain joins TRBV5-1 and TRBJ2-7; 9 positions match TRBD2. The V segment lost 0 bases and the J segment 2 bases; nucleotides outside the gene matches: 6. The CDR3 consists of 16 residues. The germline CDR1 and CDR2 sequences are SGHRS and YFSETQ. Looking up the rest from reference TRBV5-1 and TRBJ2-7 gives the full variable domain: KAGVTQTPRYLIKTRGQQVTLSCSPISGHRSVSWYQQTPGQGLQFLFEYFSETQRNKGNFPGRFSGRQFSNSRSEMNVSTLELGDSALYLCASSLAASGKPYEQYFGPGTRLTVT.

As regards this clone: Other DNA sequences in this sample translate to the same CDR3. V is TRBV4-3 and J is TRBJ2-3, with 10 bases identical to TRBD2. Germline assignment: CDR1 LGHNA and CDR2 YSLEER. With 0 bases clipped from V and 3 bases from J, the junction kept 9 bases outside the gene matches. The CDR3 loop spans 18 amino acids. The CDR3 region has the DNA TGCGCCAGCAGCCAAGATGGCCCAGCGGGGGGGCGGACAGATACGCAGTATTTT. Translation gives CASSQDGPAGGRTDTQYF.

V gene TRBV7-9 combines with J gene TRBJ2-5, with 10 bases that match TRBD2. This CDR3 spans 16 amino acids. The trim removed 4 bases at V and 2 bases at J, leaving 7 bases unmatched. The V gene's germline CDR1 is SEHNR and CDR2 FQNEAQ (reference sequence). The CDR3 DNA sequence: TGTGCCAGCAGCTCAGGACTAGCGGCACGTCAAGAGACCCAGTACTTC. Residues: CASSSGLAARQETQYF.

The rearrangement joins TRBV7-2 to TRBJ2-3, with D perhaps TRBD1 (5 bases). V gave up 2 bases and J gave up 0 bases, with 15 bases separating them. Per germline, CDR1 SGHTA and CDR2 FQGNSA. The CDR3 is 17 residues long. Here the CDR3 reads CASSLRGVIGSTDTQYF. CDR3 sequence (DNA): TGTGCCAGCAGCTTAAGGGGTGTGATTGGGAGCACAGATACGCAGTATTTT.

This chain joins TRBV5-1 and TRBJ2-4; 9 bases are a match to TRBD1. Germline V gene data show CDR1 as SGHRS and CDR2 as YFSETQ. This CDR3 is 15 amino acids long. After removal of 0 bases from V and 4 bases from J, the junction contained 2 bases not matched to a gene. Written as DNA, the CDR3 is TGCGCCAGCAGCTTGGGCGGGACAGGGAAAAACATTCAGTACTTC. Residues: CASSLGGTGKNIQYF.

J is TRBJ2-1 and V is TRBV5-1; 12 bases align to TRBD2. The CDR3 is 16 amino acids. Trimming cost V 4 bases and J 8 bases; bases outside gene matches: 10. Germline values: CDR1 SGHRS, CDR2 YFSETQ. CDR3 nucleotide sequence: TGCGCCAGCAGCCCATGGACTAGCGGGATTTTAGATGAGCAGTTCTTC. Protein: CASSPWTSGILDEQFF.

Remarks on this clone: Other DNA sequences in this sample translate to the same CDR3. This chain connects TRBV27 to TRBJ2-1; D unresolved. V was clipped by 6 bases and J by 4 bases, with 4 bases between them. The length of the CDR3 is 11 residues. Germline V gives CDR1 MNHEY, CDR2 SMNVEV (reference sequence). CDR3 sequence (DNA): TGTGCCAGCAGCTTTTACAATGAGCAGTTCTTC. It encodes CASSFYNEQFF.

The chain combines TRBV27 with TRBJ2-7, with D possibly being TRBD2 (5 bases). There are 17 residues in the CDR3. V was shortened by 5 bases and J by 0 bases, with 20 bases between the two germline ends. Per germline, CDR1 MNHEY and CDR2 SMNVEV (reference sequence). Written as DNA, the CDR3 is TGTGCCAGCAGTAAGATGAAGGGAGCCTTTAGCTCCTACGAGCAGTACTTC. Translated, it gives CASSKMKGAFSSYEQYF.

The V gene is TRBV7-2, the J gene TRBJ2-3; 12 bases are shared with TRBD2. CDR3 length equals 18 residues. CDR1 is SGHTA and CDR2 is FQGNSA in the germline V gene. Trimming cost V 5 bases and J 1 base; bases outside gene matches: 10. CDR3 nucleotides: TGTGCCAGCAGCCTACCCCTAGCGGGGGGGCAGGGCACAGATACGCAGTATTTT. Residues: CASSLPLAGGQGTDTQYF.

The rearrangement uses TRBV12-5 and TRBJ2-1; D not resolved. V gave up 1 base and J gave up 0 bases, with 4 bases separating them. Germline CDR1 reads LGHNT; CDR2 reads FRNRAP. The CDR3 has 14 residues. CDR3 bases: TGTGCTAGTGGTTTGGGCGGCTCCTACAATGAGCAGTTCTTC. This translates into CASGLGGSYNEQFF.

In its sample, this clone was seen a few times. J is TRBJ2-7 and V is TRBV9; perhaps TRBD2 as D (7 bases). The CDR3 length is 17 residues. CDR1 is SGDLS and CDR2 is YYNGEE in the germline V gene. The germline V and J ends were trimmed by 2 bases and 7 bases, with 25 bases remaining between them. This CDR3 reads CASSVGGGERGPREQYF. The CDR3 nucleotides are TGTGCCAGCAGCGTCGGCGGGGGAGAACGGGGGCCCCGGGAGCAGTACTTC.

The table lists this clone with a few counts. V is TRBV7-9 and J is TRBJ2-1, with TRBD2 identical over 7 bases. The germline V gene has CDR1 SEHNR and CDR2 FQNEAQ (reference sequence). This CDR3 spans 18 amino acids. The V gene end was trimmed by 5 bases and the J gene end by 1 base; junction bases not matched to a gene: 14. CDR3 loop: CASSDWVSAGDSYNEQFF. CDR3 sequence (DNA): TGTGCCAGCAGCGATTGGGTCAGTGCGGGAGATTCCTACAATGAGCAGTTCTTC.

The rearrangement joins TRBV7-2 to TRBJ2-4; possible D gene TRBD2, 5 bases. CDR3 size: 15 residues. Germline CDR1 SGHTA, CDR2 FQGNSA. Trimming pared 1 base from V and 5 bases from J, leaving 12 bases between. The CDR3 DNA follows: TGTGCCAGCAGCTTAGGAGGGTCCCCCCAAAACATTCAGTACTTC. Translating it yields CASSLGGSPQNIQYF.

This clone was picked up a small number of times. The chain couples TRBV28 to TRBJ1-5, with 7 bases that match TRBD1. Looked up from germline, CDR1 is MDHEN and CDR2 is SYDVKM. The CDR3 has 13 residues. The junction had 12 bases not matched to a gene; V was cut back by 4 bases and J by 15 bases. The CDR3, as DNA: TGTGCCAGCAGTTGGATGACAGGGACGGGGGCGCATTTT. This codes for CASSWMTGTGAHF.